This T cell receptor beta chain was documented in a study of blood T cells in healthy people across ages. V dropped 1 base and J dropped 13 bases, with 30 bases sitting between them. CDR1 and CDR2 (germline): SGHKS, YYEKEE (reference sequence). This CDR3 is built from 18 residues. This clonotype was observed a single time. Primers used in a second PCR of roughly 6 to 12 cycles were a sample-barcoded 5' primer and a J-beta primer mix. A single record per CDR3 protein comes from TCRdb applying MiXCR to the 5' RACE reads. The sample has around 1,500,000 distinct CDR3 sequences, 28% seen once. The sequenced sample was blood. The TCR sequence derives from a woman in her twenties or thirties in good health. The chain carries TRBV5-5 and TRBJ2-4; D gene unclear. CDR3 amino acids: CASSLLWGGPTSYNEQYF. CDR3 bases: TGTGCCAGCAGCTTGCTCTGGGGTGGGCCCACGTCCTACAATGAGCAGTACTTC.